The clone carrying this T cell receptor (beta chain) was picked up many times. Its antigen is not identified. The data were obtained in a study of neurological immune-mediated disorders. Across the whole study: In a group of around 35 multiple sclerosis patients, around 31 had the relapsing-remitting type and 3 had the secondary progressive type. Findings and caveats of the study: The most TCR clonal expansion was seen in HTLV-1-associated myelopathy, whereas the least was seen in multiple sclerosis, below the level in healthy controls.

Sequencing of 15-18 subjects in each run yielded over 170 million TCR-beta sequences. TCRdb reprocessed the 5' RACE reads via MiXCR and lists one record per CDR3 protein. The sample has about 26,000 distinct CDR3 sequences, 3% to 3.5% seen once. The sequenced material came from PBMCs. This TCR derives from a woman younger than 45 with multiple sclerosis.

The CDR3 loop is CASSLRDRGFSDTQYF. The CDR3 nucleotides are TGTGCCAGCAGTCTCCGGGACAGGGGGTTCTCAGATACGCAGTATTTT. This chain connects TRBV12-3 or TRBV12-4 to TRBJ2-3; 11 nucleotides line up with TRBD1. CDR3 size: 16 residues. Trimming removed 5 bases from V and 4 bases from J; junction bases left unmatched: 8.